This passage covers 29 T cell receptor beta chains from one sample sequenced in a study of early T cells in non-severe SARS-CoV-2 infection. TCRdb fed the 5' RACE reads into MiXCR, producing one record per CDR3 protein. The table has 59,000 or so distinct CDR3 sequences, around 12% seen once; the top ten hold 1.2% to 1.5%. The specimen was whole blood, collected at baseline. Receptors were obtained from an adult who was a healthcare worker with PCR-confirmed SARS-CoV-2 infection or an uninfected control (not recorded which).

The rearrangement joins TRBV6-1 to TRBJ2-5; possibly TRBD1 or TRBD2 for D (6 bases each). Per germline, CDR1 MNHNS and CDR2 SASEGT. This CDR3 is 15 amino acids long. V dropped 5 bases and J dropped 2 bases, with 15 bases sitting between them. The CDR3 protein is CASSRGDTGQETQYF. The DNA for the CDR3 is TGTGCCAGCAGTCGCGGGGATACAGGGCAAGAGACCCAGTACTTC.

This clonotype was seen at least ten times. This chain uses TRBV27 with TRBJ2-3; no firm D call. The germline V and J ends were trimmed by 4 bases and 4 bases, with 12 bases remaining between them. The CDR3 has 14 amino acids. Germline CDR1 and CDR2: MNHEY and SMNVEV (reference sequence). CDR3 in amino acids: CASSSKWSADTQYF. CDR3 nucleotide sequence: TGTGCCAGCAGTTCGAAGTGGTCCGCAGATACGCAGTATTTT.

The table lists this clonotype with many counts. The rearrangement joins TRBV7-2 to TRBJ1-4, with TRBD1 identical over 7 bases. With V trimmed by 4 bases and J by 10 bases, 6 bases remained unmatched. The CDR3 contains 13 residues. CDR1 is SGHTA and CDR2 is FQGNSA in the germline V gene. The CDR3 here is CASSSGGVSKLFF. As DNA, the CDR3 is TGTGCCAGCAGCTCAGGGGGGGTTTCAAAACTGTTTTTT.

This clonotype has a count of ten or more. The chain employs TRBV7-2 and TRBJ2-7; no reliable D call. The CDR3 covers 12 residues. Looked up from germline, CDR1 is SGHTA and CDR2 is FQGNSA. V was shortened by 3 bases and J by 4 bases, with 7 bases between the two germline ends. The CDR3 DNA is TGTGCCAGCAGCTTGGTTCGGTACGAGCAGTACTTC. Translated, it gives CASSLVRYEQYF.

This rearrangement joins TRBV27 to TRBJ1-1; 9 nucleotides match TRBD1. V gave up 2 bases and J gave up 1 base; unmatched junction bases: 8. The length of the CDR3 is 17 residues. Germline assignment: CDR1 MNHEY and CDR2 SMNVEV (reference sequence). CDR3 in DNA: TGTGCCAGCAGTTTAAGTGCGGGACAGGGACCGAACACTGAAGCTTTCTTT. It is translated as CASSLSAGQGPNTEAFF.

This clonotype was detected only a few times. The chain couples TRBV7-9 to TRBJ2-7, with TRBD2 identical over 10 bases. CDR3 length: 15 amino acids. The V and J ends lost 6 bases and 2 bases, in that order; junction bases with no gene match: 7. Germline lookup yields CDR1 SEHNR and CDR2 FQNEAQ (reference sequence). The CDR3 nucleotides are TGTGCCAGCAGGCCTACTAGCGGGACCACCTACGAGCAGTACTTC. This codes for CASRPTSGTTYEQYF.

The V and J genes are TRBV9 and TRBJ2-5; D ambiguous. Between the trimmed V and J ends, which lost 0 bases and 2 bases, there was a span of 8 bases. In germline, CDR1 is SGDLS, CDR2 YYNGEE. This CDR3 has 14 residues. The CDR3 nucleotides are TGTGCCAGCAGCGTAGCTCCTCGACAAGAGACCCAGTACTTC. This codes for CASSVAPRQETQYF.

The chain joins TRBV11-2 to TRBJ2-5, with D possibly being TRBD1 or TRBD2 (6 bases each). The CDR3 runs to 15 residues. Trimming pared 5 bases from V and 0 bases from J, leaving 13 bases between. CDR1 SGHAT and CDR2 FQNNGV come from the germline V gene. Here the CDR3 DNA reads TGTGCCAGCAGCATAGCTCGGGGGCACCAAGAGACCCAGTACTTC. Translating it yields CASSIARGHQETQYF.

This clonotype was seen a handful of times. The chain joins TRBV4-3 to TRBJ1-1; maybe TRBD1 (5 bases). CDR3 length equals 12 residues. Germline loops: CDR1 LGHNA, CDR2 YSLEER. The V and J ends lost 3 bases and 6 bases respectively, with 8 bases between them. The CDR3 region has the DNA TGCGCCAGCAGCCATAGAGGGGCTGAAGCTTTCTTT. As protein: CASSHRGAEAFF.

The V call is TRBV20-1, the J call TRBJ2-2; perhaps TRBD2 as D (6 bases). This CDR3 region has 15 residues. Trimming cost V 5 bases and J 5 bases, with 18 bases left between them. Germline CDR1 and CDR2: DFQATT and SNEGSKA (reference sequence). CDR3 nucleotides: TGCAGTGCTCGAAGCTGGGAGGTGGGGACCGGGGAGCTGTTTTTT. Translating gives CSARSWEVGTGELFF.

This clonotype was recorded many times. The genes are TRBV7-9 and TRBJ2-2; 8 positions agree with TRBD2. J was trimmed by 3 bases and V by 8 bases; bases with no gene match: 8. This CDR3 spans 15 amino acids. Germline assignment: CDR1 SEHNR and CDR2 FQNEAQ (reference sequence). The CDR3 region is CASSQAGRDTGELFF. In nucleotides, the CDR3 is TGTGCCAGCTCCCAAGCCGGGAGGGACACCGGGGAGCTGTTTTTT.

This clonotype was seen only once. J is TRBJ2-2 and V is TRBV29-1; 12 nucleotides agree with TRBD2. The J segment lost 6 bases and the V segment lost 3 bases, leaving 5 bases of the junction unmatched. The CDR3 has 15 residues. Germline V lookup: CDR1 SQVTM, CDR2 ANQGSEA. The CDR3 reads CSVEALAGGPGELFF. CDR3 coding DNA: TGCAGCGTTGAGGCCCTAGCGGGAGGGCCCGGGGAGCTGTTTTTT.

This clonotype is categorized as medium-sized. The V call is TRBV6-2 or TRBV6-3, the J call TRBJ2-2; the match to TRBD1 covers 7 bases. CDR1 MNHEY and CDR2 SVGEGT come from the germline V gene. The CDR3 sequence is 14 residues long. After removal of 5 bases from V and 3 bases from J, the junction contained 3 bases not matched to a gene. CDR3 nucleotide sequence: TGTGCCAGCAGTCCCGGGACAGACACCGGGGAGCTGTTTTTT. Translating gives CASSPGTDTGELFF.

This clonotype was seen only a few times. This rearrangement joins TRBV12-3 or TRBV12-4 to TRBJ1-2, with TRBD1 as a possible D gene (6 bases). This CDR3 contains 14 residues. V lost 4 bases and J 6 bases, leaving 15 bases between the germline ends. DNA of the CDR3: TGTGCCAGCAGTTCTCCCGGGACACGTCATGGCTACACCTTC. This translates into CASSSPGTRHGYTF.

In its sample, this clonotype was seen many times. The rearrangement uses TRBV7-2 and TRBJ1-2; no clear D gene. This CDR3 has 13 amino acids. The germline V gene has CDR1 SGHTA and CDR2 FQGNSA. V lost 3 bases, J lost 4 bases, and 9 bases lay in between. The CDR3 DNA follows: TGTGCCAGCAGCTTGGCCAATACCTATGGCTACACCTTC. The encoded protein is CASSLANTYGYTF. The full variable domain, its missing parts supplied by reference TRBV7-2 and TRBJ1-2, is GAGVSQSPSNKVTEKGKDVELRCDPISGHTALYWYRQSLGQGLEFLIYFQGNSAPDKSGLPSDRFSAERTGGSVSTLTIQRTQQEDSAVYLCASSLANTYGYTFGSGTRLTVV.

This chain links TRBV7-6 with TRBJ2-2; no firm D call. The CDR3 is 16 residues long. Germline lookup yields CDR1 SGHVS and CDR2 FNYEAQ. V lost 3 bases, J lost 1 base, and 12 bases lay in between. This CDR3 is CASSFPTGQNTGELFF. The CDR3 region has the DNA TGTGCCAGCAGCTTTCCCACCGGGCAGAACACCGGGGAGCTGTTTTTT.

V gene TRBV19 combines with J gene TRBJ2-6; 14 bases fit TRBD2. Germline V gives CDR1 LNHDA, CDR2 SQIVND (reference sequence). Trimming cost V 6 bases and J 2 bases; bases outside gene matches: 15. The CDR3 has 21 residues. The CDR3 region has the DNA TGTGCCAGTAGCTCCGGGGGGCCGGGACTAGCGGGAGCAACTGGGGCCAACGTCCTGACTTTC. Translation: CASSSGGPGLAGATGANVLTF.

There are a few counts of this clonotype. J is TRBJ1-1 and V is TRBV7-2; unclear D gene. Germline V lookup: CDR1 SGHTA, CDR2 FQGNSA. The CDR3 totals 13 residues. The ends were cut back, 3 bases at V and 0 bases at J, with 5 bases in the middle. CDR3 nucleotides: TGTGCCAGCAGCTTCGACATGAACACTGAAGCTTTCTTT. Translating it yields CASSFDMNTEAFF.

V gene TRBV28 combines with J gene TRBJ2-3; 9 bases match TRBD2. Per the germline V gene, CDR1 is MDHEN and CDR2 is SYDVKM. J was trimmed by 4 bases and V by 2 bases; bases with no gene match: 7. This CDR3 is built from 16 residues. CDR3 amino acids: CASSLPSSGTADTQYF. As DNA, the CDR3 is TGTGCCAGCAGTTTACCTTCTAGCGGGACGGCAGATACGCAGTATTTT.

The chain is built from TRBV15 and TRBJ1-1, with TRBD1 identical over 7 bases. Per the germline V gene, CDR1 is LNHNV and CDR2 is YYDKDF (reference sequence). The CDR3 runs to 16 residues. The junction had 10 bases not matched to a gene; V was cut back by 2 bases and J by 4 bases. The CDR3 loop reads CATSRRNRGVGTEAFF. CDR3 sequence (DNA): TGTGCCACCAGCAGACGAAACAGGGGAGTCGGCACTGAAGCTTTCTTT.

This clonotype was seen ten or more times. The gene calls are TRBV5-4 and TRBJ2-7; D is unclear. The CDR3 is 13 residues long. The germline V and J ends were trimmed by 3 bases and 4 bases, with 11 bases remaining between them. Germline loops: CDR1 SGHNT, CDR2 YYREEE (reference sequence). CDR3 DNA sequence: TGTGCCAGCAGCTCCCAATCCAAATACGAGCAGTACTTC. Translation: CASSSQSKYEQYF.

The chain is built from TRBV6-2 or TRBV6-3 and TRBJ2-7; TRBD1 aligns across 9 bases. The CDR3 runs to 15 residues. In germline, CDR1 is MNHEY, CDR2 SVGEGT. V trimming: 5 bases; J trimming: 3 bases; junction bases outside the gene matches: 8. CDR3 in amino acids: CASSHPRTGVYEQYF. CDR3 bases: TGTGCCAGCAGTCACCCCCGGACAGGGGTCTACGAGCAGTACTTC.

The chain links TRBV19 to TRBJ2-4; 8 nucleotides line up with TRBD2. CDR3 length: 14 amino acids. J lost 8 bases, V lost 2 bases, and 5 bases had no gene match. The germline gives CDR1 LNHDA, CDR2 SQIVND (reference sequence). CDR3 in amino acids: CASSIRSGSDIQYF. CDR3 nucleotide sequence: TGTGCCAGTAGTATACGAAGCGGGAGTGACATTCAGTACTTC.

This clonotype showed up just a few times. J is TRBJ2-6 and V is TRBV28; weak D call: TRBD2 (7 bases). V lost 3 bases and J 2 bases, leaving 8 bases between the germline ends. Germline V gene data show CDR1 as MDHEN and CDR2 as SYDVKM. This CDR3 is 15 amino acids long. CDR3 sequence: CASSLGGPGANVLTF. The DNA for the CDR3 is TGTGCCAGCAGTTTGGGGGGGCCTGGGGCCAACGTCCTGACTTTC.

The chain uses TRBV20-1 and TRBJ2-7; tentative D call: TRBD2 (6 bases). The germline V and J ends were trimmed by 5 bases and 2 bases, with 19 bases remaining between them. The CDR3 has 15 amino acids. In germline, CDR1 is DFQATT, CDR2 SNEGSKA (reference sequence). The CDR3 nucleotides read TGCAGTGCTGTGGGGCCGGGGACTTTTACCTACGAGCAGTACTTC. Residues: CSAVGPGTFTYEQYF.

This chain links TRBV7-9 with TRBJ2-3, with D possibly being TRBD2 (6 bases). CDR1 is SEHNR, CDR2 FQNEAQ, per germline (reference sequence). The CDR3 covers 15 residues. V was trimmed by 5 bases and J by 6 bases, leaving 18 bases between them. CDR3 nucleotides: TGTGCCAGCAGCCTGAAATCGGGAGTTGGCGATACGCAGTATTTT. Translating gives CASSLKSGVGDTQYF.

This sequence joins TRBV14 and TRBJ1-1; D gene ambiguous. Trimming shortened V by 5 bases and J by 8 bases, and 12 bases separated the two germline ends. Germline CDR1 is SGHDN and CDR2 is FVKESK. This CDR3 contains 12 residues. In nucleotides, the CDR3 is TGTGCCAGCAGCGCCGGAGGTAAAGAAGCTTTCTTT. It codes for CASSAGGKEAFF.

This clonotype has a count of ten or more. The chain couples TRBV7-9 to TRBJ2-1; D gene ambiguous. The CDR3 contains 14 residues. Germline CDR1 and CDR2: SEHNR and FQNEAQ (reference sequence). V lost 1 base and J lost 6, with 10 bases in between. Here the CDR3 reads CASSLGRVSNEQFF. The CDR3 DNA is TGTGCCAGCAGCTTAGGGAGAGTTTCCAATGAGCAGTTCTTC. The full variable domain, in which reference TRBV7-9 and TRBJ2-1 provide the parts outside the CDR3, is DTGVSQNPRHKITKRGQNVTFRCDPISEHNRLYWYRQTLGQGPEFLTYFQNEAQLEKSRLLSDRFSAERPKGSFSTLEIQRTEQGDSAMYLCASSLGRVSNEQFFGPGTRLTVL.

This clonotype was found many times. The chain uses TRBV20-1 and TRBJ1-2; 7 nucleotides line up with TRBD1. Germline V gene data show CDR1 as DFQATT and CDR2 as SNEGSKA (reference sequence). V shed 6 bases and J 4 bases; nucleotides not matched to a gene: 8. The CDR3 runs 13 residues. The CDR3 protein is CSARQGIPYGYTF. The CDR3 DNA sequence: TGCAGTGCCAGACAGGGAATCCCCTATGGCTACACCTTC.